Listed here are 21 T cell receptor beta chains from one sample, sequenced in a study of T cell repertoires in cytomegalovirus infection. Each CDR3 protein is one row after TCRdb ran MiXCR on the reads. Of approximately 140,000 distinct CDR3 sequences listed, 6.5% were seen once; the top ten hold under 20%. The sample comprised PBMCs. All receptors come from a human donor in good health (CMV status not recorded). Some clones in this sample may be carry-over from other donors' samples.

This clonotype was counted at least ten times. The CDR3 bases are TGTGCCATCAGTGAGGGGCAGTACTACGAGCAGTACTTC. Its protein product is CAISEGQYYEQYF. V and J are TRBV10-3 and TRBJ2-7; D is unresolved. The V end lost 2 bases, the J end lost 3 bases, and 8 bases lay between the germline ends. Germline V gene lookup returns CDR1 ENHRY and CDR2 SYGVKD. This CDR3 spans 13 amino acids.

The table lists this clonotype with a few counts. The chain has TRBV12-3 or TRBV12-4 and TRBJ2-5; 9 nucleotides align to TRBD1. V was pared by 7 bases and J by 1 base, with 10 bases of the junction left unmatched. The CDR3 is made up of 16 amino acids. The DNA for the CDR3 is TGTGCCAGCACTCGGGGTACAGGGGGCTTCCAAGAGACCCAGTACTTC. It encodes CASTRGTGGFQETQYF.

This clonotype was recorded many times. The chain combines TRBV28 with TRBJ2-1, with no clear D. Germline loops: CDR1 MDHEN, CDR2 SYDVKM. V was pared by 3 bases and J by 10 bases, with 7 bases between. CDR3 length: 11 residues. The CDR3 DNA reads as TGTGCCAGCAGTTTCCAAGAGGAGCAGTTCTTC. It specifies CASSFQEEQFF.

This chain joins TRBV2 and TRBJ1-6; D remains ambiguous. The length of the CDR3 is 15 residues. The germline V gene encodes CDR1 SNHLY and CDR2 FYNNEI. Between the trimmed V and J ends, which lost 7 bases and 7 bases, there was a span of 17 bases. CDR3 in amino acids: CASNDLASGNSPLHF. The DNA for the CDR3 is TGTGCCAGCAATGATCTAGCTTCGGGAAATTCACCCCTCCACTTT. Drawing the rest from reference TRBV2 and TRBJ1-6, the complete variable domain is EPEVTQTPSHQVTQMGQEVILRCVPISNHLYFYWYRQILGQKVEFLVSFYNNEISEKSEIFDDQFSVERPDGSNFTLKIRSTKLEDSAMYFCASNDLASGNSPLHFGNGTRLTVT.

The chain recombines TRBV6-8 with TRBJ1-2; TRBD1 is a possible D gene (5 bases). The CDR3 totals 14 residues. Trimming removed 7 bases at V and 4 bases at J, with 16 bases between. The V gene's germline CDR1 is MNHGY and CDR2 SAAAGT. CDR3 DNA sequence: TGTGCCAGCACCAAACGTGGGGGGGTCTATGGCTACACCTTC. It translates to CASTKRGGVYGYTF.

There are many counts of this clonotype. The chain couples TRBV7-2 to TRBJ2-3; 9 bases are a match to TRBD2. This CDR3 spans 16 amino acids. Germline V gene data show CDR1 as SGHTA and CDR2 as FQGNSA. Trimming removed 2 bases from V and 5 bases from J; junction bases left unmatched: 8. Here the CDR3 reads CASSLMAGGPGDTQYF. The DNA of the CDR3 is TGTGCCAGCAGCTTAATGGCGGGGGGGCCGGGAGATACGCAGTATTTT.

This clonotype was counted at least ten times. V gene TRBV7-2 combines with J gene TRBJ1-5; unclear D gene. V dropped 5 bases and J dropped 2 bases, with 10 bases sitting between them. This CDR3 contains 14 residues. Germline V CDR1 and CDR2: SGHTA, FQGNSA. CDR3 nucleotides: TGTGCCAGCAGCCCCCCCGGGGGCAATCAGCCCCAGCATTTT. As protein: CASSPPGGNQPQHF.

This chain connects TRBV25-1 to TRBJ2-6; D is undetermined. Between the trimmed V and J ends, which lost 3 bases and 4 bases, there was a span of 22 bases. CDR3 length equals 19 residues. Germline V gives CDR1 MGHDK, CDR2 SYGVNS. CDR3 DNA: TGTGCCAGCAGTGAGGGAAAGGGTCCTGTGGCTAACGGGGCCAACGTCCTGACTTTC. Its translation: CASSEGKGPVANGANVLTF.

This clonotype was found many times. V usage is TRBV6-1 and J usage is TRBJ1-1, with 7 bases identical to TRBD1. CDR3 size: 13 residues. Trimming took 5 bases from V and 4 from J; bases not matched to a gene: 4. Germline V gene lookup returns CDR1 MNHNS and CDR2 SASEGT. The CDR3 DNA reads TGTGCCAGCAGTTCCAGGGGGGCCACTGAAGCTTTCTTT. It translates to CASSSRGATEAFF.

In this sample, this clonotype turned up a few times. CDR3 nucleotides: TGTGCCAGCAGCATTGGTCGGAGGGGGGGCCGGGAGCTGTTTTTT. Amino acids: CASSIGRRGGRELFF. The genes are TRBV11-1 and TRBJ2-2; possibly TRBD2 for D (7 bases). Germline CDR1 reads SGHAT; CDR2 reads FQDESV (reference sequence). This CDR3 contains 15 residues. V lost 5 bases and J lost 9, with 19 bases in between.

With respect to this clonotype: A read error may explain this, as a much larger clone is one base away. The chain carries TRBV20-1 and TRBJ2-5; 7 bases map to TRBD2. The CDR3 has 13 residues. The germline gives CDR1 DFQATT, CDR2 SNEGSKA (reference sequence). The CDR3 nucleotides are TGCAATGCTAGCGGTGGGGGGGAAGAGACCCAGTACTTC. Its protein product is CNASGGGEETQYF.

In this sample, this clonotype turned up many times. J is TRBJ2-7 and V is TRBV7-8; 10 positions agree with TRBD1. The germline V gene has CDR1 SGHVS and CDR2 FQNEAQ. The ends lost 5 bases at V and 6 bases at J; junction bases unmatched: 10. CDR3 size: 15 residues. The CDR3 here is CASSPTGTGVGEQYF. Written as DNA, the CDR3 is TGTGCCAGCAGCCCTACCGGGACAGGGGTTGGCGAGCAGTACTTC.

This clonotype was detected many times. The rearrangement joins TRBV7-6 to TRBJ2-1; D possibly matches TRBD1 or TRBD2 (6 bases each). Germline V gives CDR1 SGHVS, CDR2 FNYEAQ. The CDR3 has 16 amino acids. The V gene lost 6 bases and the J gene lost 4 bases, with 19 bases spanning the gap. CDR3 region: CASSPEVGGQYNEQFF. The CDR3 nucleotides are TGTGCCAGCAGTCCCGAAGTGGGAGGACAGTACAATGAGCAGTTCTTC.

This clonotype appeared many times. The V call is TRBV7-9, the J call TRBJ2-2; no clear D gene. This CDR3 has 15 amino acids. V lost 8 bases to trimming and J lost 4 bases, with 17 bases between them. The germline V gene encodes CDR1 SEHNR and CDR2 FQNEAQ (reference sequence). CDR3 nucleotides: TGTGCCAGCCTCCTGAACGGTGATAGCACCGGGGAGCTGTTTTTT. The encoded protein is CASLLNGDSTGELFF.

V gene TRBV2 combines with J gene TRBJ1-4, with D possibly being TRBD1 (5 bases). V lost 6 bases and J lost 4, with 12 bases in between. Germline assignment: CDR1 SNHLY and CDR2 FYNNEI. CDR3 length: 14 residues. The CDR3 bases are TGTGCCAGCAGCGGAAGGGGAAATAATGAAAAACTGTTTTTT. Its protein product is CASSGRGNNEKLFF.

This clonotype came up many times. The V gene is TRBV7-2, the J gene TRBJ2-7; D is perhaps TRBD2 (5 bases). The CDR3 consists of 14 residues. Trimming removed 4 bases at V and 3 bases at J, with 13 bases between. In germline, CDR1 is SGHTA, CDR2 FQGNSA. Here the CDR3 reads CASSWRTGNYEQYF. The CDR3 bases are TGTGCCAGCAGCTGGAGGACGGGCAACTACGAGCAGTACTTC. The full variable domain, with the rest looked up from reference TRBV7-2 and TRBJ2-7, is GAGVSQSPSNKVTEKGKDVELRCDPISGHTALYWYRQSLGQGLEFLIYFQGNSAPDKSGLPSDRFSAERTGGSVSTLTIQRTQQEDSAVYLCASSWRTGNYEQYFGPGTRLTVT.

There are many counts of this clonotype. The CDR3 coding sequence is TGTGCCAGCAGCGACAGACAGGGGGGACCCTACGAGCAGTACTTC. Translation: CASSDRQGGPYEQYF. V gene TRBV7-2 combines with J gene TRBJ2-7, with 9 bases that match TRBD1. The CDR3 extends over 15 amino acids. CDR1 and CDR2 from the germline V gene are SGHTA and FQGNSA. Losses at the gene ends were 5 bases for V and 2 bases for J; bases not matched to a gene: 7.

This clonotype was counted ten times or more. The rearrangement joins TRBV7-9 to TRBJ1-1; TRBD1 aligns across 9 bases. CDR1 and CDR2 from the germline V gene are SEHNR and FQNEAQ (reference sequence). V dropped 9 bases and J dropped 3; count of bases not matched to a gene: 8. The CDR3 runs 14 residues. CDR3 residues: CARGGTGKDTEAFF. The CDR3 bases are TGTGCCAGAGGGGGGACAGGGAAGGACACTGAAGCTTTCTTT.

Only a few counts were recorded for this clonotype. The chain links TRBV20-1 to TRBJ2-5; D may be TRBD2 (5 bases). The CDR3 is 15 residues long. Germline V gene lookup returns CDR1 DFQATT and CDR2 SNEGSKA (reference sequence). V was shortened by 7 bases and J by 5 bases, with 23 bases between the two germline ends. CDR3 sequence: CSVAATPGLGETQYF. The CDR3 DNA sequence: TGCAGTGTGGCCGCCACCCCGGGGTTGGGGGAGACCCAGTACTTC.

This clonotype showed up just a few times. This sequence joins TRBV11-1 and TRBJ2-7, with D uncertain. The CDR3 length is 13 residues. The germline CDR1 and CDR2 sequences are SGHAT and FQDESV (reference sequence). The germline V and J ends were trimmed by 1 base and 3 bases, with 7 bases remaining between them. The DNA for the CDR3 is TGTGCCAGCAGCTTAGACGGAGACTACGAGCAGTACTTC. Translated, it gives CASSLDGDYEQYF.

This chain connects TRBV15 to TRBJ1-1; 7 nucleotides line up with TRBD1. The germline CDR1 and CDR2 sequences are LNHNV and YYDKDF (reference sequence). This CDR3 is built from 16 residues. Trimming cost V 6 bases and J 2 bases; bases outside gene matches: 12. This CDR3 is CATREGRAGGNTEAFF. The CDR3 DNA reads TGTGCCACCAGGGAAGGGAGGGCAGGGGGAAACACTGAAGCTTTCTTT.